This TCR beta chain was obtained from a study of OX40 agonist ivuxolimab in advanced cancers. About the study: Across the patients, intravenous ivuxolimab was delivered every 2 weeks at 0.01 to 10 mg/kg.

Germline CDR1 MNHEY, CDR2 SMNVEV (reference sequence). This CDR3 has 16 residues. Only in-frame clones appear in the TCRdb table, and some are missing; sequencing was by immunoSEQ multiplex PCR. Of around 51,000 clones listed, 85% to 90% were seen once; the top ten hold approximately 10%. Sequenced here: CD4+ or CD8+ T cells sorted from blood, sampled in a trial of the OX40 agonist ivuxolimab. The rearrangement links TRBV27 to TRBJ2-5; tentatively, D is TRBD2 (5 bases). The DNA end is a closer match to TRBJ2-7, so the J assignment may be wrong. This TCR derives from an adult with an advanced solid tumor such as melanoma, head and neck, liver or kidney cancer. In DNA, the CDR3 is TGTGCCAGCAGTTTAGTCCCGAGCGGAAGGTCCTACGAGCAGTACTTC. This translates into CASSLVPSGRSYEQYF.